The 7 T cell receptor beta chains below were found in one sample sequenced in a study of blood T cell repertoires in COVID-19. This table comes from immunoSEQ multiplex PCR, and its TCRdb copy is limited to in-frame clones, with some not included. Of nearly 200,000 clones listed, approximately 84% are singletons. The material sequenced was peripheral blood. The receptors were gathered from a human donor with acute or convalescent COVID-19. The donor label of this sample is uncertain.

This chain links TRBV19 with TRBJ2-1; the match to TRBD1 covers 9 bases. After removal of 10 bases from V and 8 bases from J, the junction contained 18 bases not matched to a gene. Germline V lookup: CDR1 LNHDA, CDR2 SQIVND (reference sequence). This CDR3 spans 16 amino acids. DNA of the CDR3: TGTGCCACTTCGAGGGGACAGGGCTATTTCGGCGATGAGCAGTTCTTC. It encodes CATSRGQGYFGDEQFF.

The gene calls are TRBV27 and TRBJ1-4; 8 nucleotides match TRBD1. This CDR3 comprises 14 residues. The germline V gene has CDR1 MNHEY and CDR2 SMNVEV (reference sequence). The V and J ends lost 6 bases and 3 bases, in that order; junction bases with no gene match: 3. CDR3 bases: TGTGCCAGCAGGCTGACAGGGGCTAATGAAAAACTGTTTTTT. This gives the protein CASRLTGANEKLFF.

The chain employs TRBV28 and TRBJ2-3; possibly TRBD2 for D (5 bases). Trimming cost V 3 bases and J 7 bases, with 11 bases left between them. Looked up from germline, CDR1 is MDHEN and CDR2 is SYDVKM. This CDR3 spans 13 amino acids. CDR3 DNA: TGTGCCAGCAGTTTTTTAGCGCCGAATACGCAGTATTTT. Translating it yields CASSFLAPNTQYF.

The chain is built from TRBV9 and TRBJ2-1, with 11 bases matching TRBD2. After removal of 3 bases from V and 0 bases from J, the junction contained 17 bases not matched to a gene. Germline lookup yields CDR1 SGDLS and CDR2 YYNGEE. The CDR3 has 21 residues. CDR3 amino acids: CASSADSPLAGGPSSYNEQFF. Here the CDR3 DNA reads TGTGCCAGCAGCGCCGATTCCCCCCTAGCGGGAGGTCCGAGCTCCTACAATGAGCAGTTCTTC.

This clone was seen just once. The chain joins TRBV6-6 to TRBJ2-3, with 12 nucleotides matching TRBD2. The germline CDR1 and CDR2 sequences are MNHNY and SVGAGI (reference sequence). This CDR3 is built from 19 residues. V lost 5 bases to trimming and J lost 4 bases; unmatched junction nucleotides: 16. CDR3 sequence reads: CASSRSPLTSGRFADTQYF. The CDR3 region has the DNA TGTGCCAGCAGTCGGTCGCCTTTGACTAGCGGGAGATTTGCAGATACGCAGTATTTT.

The V gene is TRBV27, the J gene TRBJ2-7, with a weak D call TRBD1 (8 bases). Between the trimmed V and J ends, which lost 4 bases and 2 bases, there was a span of 18 bases. The CDR3 runs 16 residues. CDR1 is MNHEY, CDR2 SMNVEV, per germline (reference sequence). CDR3 protein: CASSSSSTGGAYEQYF. The CDR3 DNA reads as TGTGCCAGCAGTTCCTCGAGTACAGGGGGGGCCTACGAGCAGTACTTC.

This clone came up once. The J gene is TRBJ1-1, the V gene TRBV11-2; a possible D gene is TRBD1 (5 bases). Trimming took off 5 bases at V and 11 bases at J, with 15 bases between the two ends. The CDR3 contains 12 residues. Germline V gene sequence: CDR1 SGHAT, CDR2 FQNNGV. CDR3 region: CASSAGRNHAFF. CDR3 nucleotides: TGTGCCAGCAGCGCAGGGAGGAACCATGCTTTCTTT.